This is a list of T cell receptor beta chains from one sample in a study of cytomegalovirus exposure and HLA in healthy donors. Data came from immunoSEQ multiplex PCR; TCRdb stores just in-frame clones and leaves some out. The sample shows 150,000 to 200,000 clones, 65% to 85% of them seen only once. Sequencing used PBMCs. The receptors stem from a woman between 18 and 29 years old in good health and CMV-seronegative. The CDR3 runs from the conserved cysteine through the conserved F or W. Fields, in order: CDR3 length, V gene, J gene, D gene, clone size, CDR3 DNA, CDR3 protein. A D gene is named only where the DNA matches it firmly. Size is omitted from some rows. Given values are once, few, many or a class for expanded clones.

15	TRBV10-3	TRBJ2-3	TRBD1	NA	TGTGCCATCAGTGAGGGGACAGGCAGCACAGATACGCAGTATTTT	CAISEGTGSTDTQYF
14	TRBV5-1	TRBJ2-3	TRBD2	NA	TGCGCCAGCAGCTCGACTAGCGGTACAGTTACGCAGTATTTT	CASSSTSGTVTQYF
13	TRBV6-5	TRBJ1-2	NA	NA	TGTGCCAGCAGATTTCACGGGGAATGGGGCTACACCTTC	CASRFHGEWGYTF
12	TRBV18	TRBJ1-1	NA	NA	TGTGCCAGCTCACTATCGAACACTGAAGCTTTCTTT	CASSLSNTEAFF
12	TRBV30	TRBJ1-2	NA	NA	TGTGCCTGGGGGCCAGTGGCCCAGGGCTACACCTTC	CAWGPVAQGYTF
12	TRBV7-3	TRBJ2-7	NA	once	TGTGCCAGCAGCGCTGGGGGGGGGCAGCAGTACTTC	CASSAGGGQQYF
12	TRBV5-6	TRBJ1-2	TRBD1	few	TGTGCCAGCAGCGCGTGGTATCGGGGACAGGTCTTC	CASSAWYRGQVF
11	TRBV10-3	TRBJ2-5	NA	NA	TGTGCCATCGGAAGGGCTGGCGGGCAGTACTTC	CAIGRAGGQYF
14	TRBV6-1	TRBJ2-7	NA	few	TGTGCCAGCAGTGAAGGGGGACAAGACTACGAGCAGTACTTC	CASSEGGQDYEQYF
14	TRBV19	TRBJ1-3	NA	NA	TGTGCCAGTAGTATACGCGGGGATGGTAACACCATATATTTT	CASSIRGDGNTIYF
14	TRBV2	TRBJ1-4	TRBD1	NA	TGTGCCAGCAGGGACAGGGTTGAGAGTGAAAAACTGTTTTTT	CASRDRVESEKLFF
15	TRBV21-1	TRBJ2-1	NA	NA	TGTGCCAGCAGCAACCGGGACTACCGCTACAATGAGCAGTTCTTC	CASSNRDYRYNEQFF
13	TRBV5-6	TRBJ1-1	NA	few	TGTGCCAGCAGCTCACCAGGGGACACTGAAGCTTTCTTT	CASSSPGDTEAFF
13	TRBV11-1	TRBJ2-6	NA	NA	TGTGCCAGCAGCTTAGCTGGGGCCAACGGCCTGACTTTC	CASSLAGANGLTF
17	TRBV11-2	TRBJ1-5	TRBD1	NA	TGTGCCAGCAGCTTAGGGGACCGGGACAGGGTATATCAGCCCCAGCATTTT	CASSLGDRDRVYQPQHF
16	TRBV6-1	TRBJ2-1	NA	NA	TGTGCCAGCAGTGAAAGGAGGCACGCCAACTACAATGAGCAGTTCTTC	CASSERRHANYNEQFF
16	TRBV5-1	TRBJ2-5	TRBD1	NA	TGCGCCAGCAGCAAGCCGGCCGGGACAGCACAAGAGACCCAGTACTTC	CASSKPAGTAQETQYF
15	TRBV5-1	TRBJ2-7	TRBD1	few	TGCGCCAGCAGCGCCTCGGGACAGGGGTTATACGAGCAGTACTTC	CASSASGQGLYEQYF
16	TRBV30	TRBJ2-1	NA	NA	TGTGCCTGGAGAAAAGGGCAGGGGCGCTCCTACAATGAGCAGTTCTTC	CAWRKGQGRSYNEQFF
14	TRBV28	TRBJ2-7	TRBD1	NA	TGTGCGACAGCTAGTGCCCAGGGGGTCTACGAGCAGTACTTC	CATASAQGVYEQYF
15	TRBV25-1	TRBJ2-7	TRBD1	few	TGTGCCAGCAGTGAACCGGGACAGGGGAAGTACGAGCAGTACTTC	CASSEPGQGKYEQYF
14	TRBV5-4	TRBJ2-7	NA	NA	TGTGCCAGCAGTCGACAGCAGATCTCCTACGAGCAGTACTTC	CASSRQQISYEQYF